This T cell receptor beta chain was sequenced during a study of blood T cell repertoires in COVID-19. In the study overall: There were acute and convalescent COVID-19 samples, and they came from the United States, Italy and Spain. Sample material is recorded as cDNA or gDNA derived from T cells, B-cell-depleted T cells, or PBMCs.

As originally analysed: The authors estimated nucleated cell counts from reference gene primer amplification. Here immunoSEQ multiplex PCR was the method, and the copy in TCRdb shows in-frame clones only, minus some. Clone size and V and J calls were adopted from that table, with D and trimming inferred from the DNA. The data contain 50,000 to 75,000 clones, around 92% of them seen just once; the ten biggest clones take up about 1.3%. V shed 3 bases and J shed 0 bases, with 8 bases lying between them. The germline CDR1 and CDR2 sequences are MNHNS and SASEGT. This CDR3 comprises 15 residues. This clone was seen just once.

This TCR came from a man in his sixties with acute or convalescent COVID-19. The V and J genes are TRBV6-1 and TRBJ1-4; D unclear. Sequences were obtained from peripheral blood. CDR3 loop: CASSDSGATNEKLFF. CDR3 sequence (DNA): TGTGCCAGCAGTGATTCGGGTGCAACTAATGAAAAACTGTTTTTT.